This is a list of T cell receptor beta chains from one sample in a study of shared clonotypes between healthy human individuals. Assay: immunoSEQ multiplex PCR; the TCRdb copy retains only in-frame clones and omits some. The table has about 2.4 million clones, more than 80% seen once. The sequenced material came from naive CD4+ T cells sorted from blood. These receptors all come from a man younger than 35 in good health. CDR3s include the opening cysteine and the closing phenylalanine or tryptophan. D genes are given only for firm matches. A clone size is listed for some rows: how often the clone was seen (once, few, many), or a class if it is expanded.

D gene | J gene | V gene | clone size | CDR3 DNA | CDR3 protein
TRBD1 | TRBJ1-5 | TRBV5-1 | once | TGCGCCAGCAGCTTGGGGGGACAGGGGGCCGGTCAGCCCCAGCATTTT | CASSLGGQGAGQPQHF
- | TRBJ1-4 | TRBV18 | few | TGTGCCAGCTCATGGAGGCCGCGGGAAAAACTGTTTTTT | CASSWRPREKLFF
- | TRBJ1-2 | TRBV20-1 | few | TGCAGTGCTAGAGGGGGGTATGGCTACACCTTC | CSARGGYGYTF
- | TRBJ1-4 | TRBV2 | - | TGTGCCAGCAGGGGGGTGTCTAATGAAAAACTGTTTTTT | CASRGVSNEKLFF
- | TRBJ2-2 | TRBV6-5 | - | TGTGCCAGCAGTTACGGGGTCCCCGGGGAGCTGTTTTTT | CASSYGVPGELFF
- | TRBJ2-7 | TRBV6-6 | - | TGTGCCAGCAACCCAGGGCACGACGAGCAGTACTTC | CASNPGHDEQYF
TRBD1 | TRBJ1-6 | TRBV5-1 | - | TGCGCCAGCAGCTCAGACAGGGCTTATAATTCACCCCTCCACTTT | CASSSDRAYNSPLHF
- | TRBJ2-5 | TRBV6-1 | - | TGTGCCAGCAGCCTGGGGGCGCGGGAGACCCAGTACTTC | CASSLGARETQYF
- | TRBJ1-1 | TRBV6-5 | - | TGTGCCATCAGTGTGGGGGCCGGGAACACTGAAGCTTTCTTT | CAISVGAGNTEAFF
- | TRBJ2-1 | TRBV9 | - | TGTGCCAGCAGCGTAGCAGCGATAGAGTCCTACAATGAGCAGTTCTTC | CASSVAAIESYNEQFF
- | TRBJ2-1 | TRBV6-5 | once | TGTGCCAGCAGTTACTCGACCGGCTCCTACAATGAGCAGTTCTTC | CASSYSTGSYNEQFF
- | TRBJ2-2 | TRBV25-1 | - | TGTGCCAGCACAGAGAACACCGGGGAGCTGTTTTTT | CASTENTGELFF
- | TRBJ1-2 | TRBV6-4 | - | TGTGCCAGCAGGTTACAGGCGGCGGATGGCTACACCTTC | CASRLQAADGYTF
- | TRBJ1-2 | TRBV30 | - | TGTGCCTGGACCGAGAAGGGCCTGGGATACTTC | CAWTEKGLGYF
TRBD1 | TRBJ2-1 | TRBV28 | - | TGTGCCAGCAGTTTTTTAGGGGGCGAAAACAATGAGCAGTTCTTC | CASSFLGGENNEQFF
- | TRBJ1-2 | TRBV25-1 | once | TGTGCCAGCAGTGATAAACTCTACTATGGCTACACCTTC | CASSDKLYYGYTF
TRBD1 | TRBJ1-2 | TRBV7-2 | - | TGTGCCAGCAGCTCCTGGACAGGAGGCGGCTACACCTTC | CASSSWTGGGYTF
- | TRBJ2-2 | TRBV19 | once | TGTGCCAGTAGTGCGGCCCCTCGGGGCGGGGAGCTGTTTTTT | CASSAAPRGGELFF